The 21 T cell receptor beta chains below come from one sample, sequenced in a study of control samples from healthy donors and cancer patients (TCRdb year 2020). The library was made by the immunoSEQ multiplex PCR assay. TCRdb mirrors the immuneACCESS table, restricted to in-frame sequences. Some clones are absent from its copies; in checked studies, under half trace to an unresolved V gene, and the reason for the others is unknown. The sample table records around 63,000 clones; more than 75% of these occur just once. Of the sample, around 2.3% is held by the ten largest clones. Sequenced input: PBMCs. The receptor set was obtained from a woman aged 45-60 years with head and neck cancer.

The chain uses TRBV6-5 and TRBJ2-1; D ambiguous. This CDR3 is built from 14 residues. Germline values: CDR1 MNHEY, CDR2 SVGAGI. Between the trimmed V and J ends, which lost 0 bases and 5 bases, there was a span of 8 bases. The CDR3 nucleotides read TGTGCCAGCAGTTACTCTAGGGTCCACAATGAGCAGTTCTTC. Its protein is CASSYSRVHNEQFF.

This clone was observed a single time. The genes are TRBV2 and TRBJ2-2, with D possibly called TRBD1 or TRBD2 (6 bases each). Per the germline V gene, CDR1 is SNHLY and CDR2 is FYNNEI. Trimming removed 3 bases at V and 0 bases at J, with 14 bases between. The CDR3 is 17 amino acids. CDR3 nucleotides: TGTGCCAGCAGTGAGGGGACGGGGGCCACGAACACCGGGGAGCTGTTTTTT. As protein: CASSEGTGATNTGELFF.

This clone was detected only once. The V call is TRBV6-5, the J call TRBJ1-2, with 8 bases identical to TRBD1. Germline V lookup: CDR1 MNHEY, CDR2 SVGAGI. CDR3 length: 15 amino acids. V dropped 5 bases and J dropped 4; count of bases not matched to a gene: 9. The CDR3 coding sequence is TGTGCCAGCAGTCCCGGGGCAGGGGGCCCCTATGGCTACACCTTC. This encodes CASSPGAGGPYGYTF.

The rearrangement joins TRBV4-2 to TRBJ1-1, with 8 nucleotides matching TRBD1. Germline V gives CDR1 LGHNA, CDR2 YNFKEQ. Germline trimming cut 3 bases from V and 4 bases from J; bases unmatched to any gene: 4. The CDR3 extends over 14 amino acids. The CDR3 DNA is TGTGCCAGCAGCCAGAGTACAGGGGGCACTGAAGCTTTCTTT. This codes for CASSQSTGGTEAFF.

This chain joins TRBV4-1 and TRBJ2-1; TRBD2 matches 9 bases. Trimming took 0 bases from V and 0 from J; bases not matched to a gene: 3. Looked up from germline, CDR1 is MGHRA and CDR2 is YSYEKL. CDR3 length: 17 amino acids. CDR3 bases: TGCGCCAGCAGCCAAGAAGGGGGACTAGCCTCCTACAATGAGCAGTTCTTC. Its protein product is CASSQEGGLASYNEQFF.

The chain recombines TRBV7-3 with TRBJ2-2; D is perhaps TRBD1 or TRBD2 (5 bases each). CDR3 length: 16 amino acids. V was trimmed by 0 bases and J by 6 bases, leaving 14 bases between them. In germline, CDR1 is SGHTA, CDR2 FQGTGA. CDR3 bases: TGTGCCAGCAGCTTAACGAGGATGGGGGACGCCGGGGAGCTGTTTTTT. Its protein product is CASSLTRMGDAGELFF.

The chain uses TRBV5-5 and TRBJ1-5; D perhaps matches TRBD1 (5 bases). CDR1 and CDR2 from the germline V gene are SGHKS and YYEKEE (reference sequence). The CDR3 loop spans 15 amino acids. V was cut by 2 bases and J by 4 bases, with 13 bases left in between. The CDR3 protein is CASSFGGGGNQPQHF. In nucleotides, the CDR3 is TGTGCCAGCAGCTTTGGTGGGGGGGGGAATCAGCCCCAGCATTTT.

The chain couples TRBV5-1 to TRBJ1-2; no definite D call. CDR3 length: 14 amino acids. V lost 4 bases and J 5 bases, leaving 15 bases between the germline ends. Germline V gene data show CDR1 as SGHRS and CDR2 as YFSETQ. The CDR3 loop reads CASSPGKPTYGYTF. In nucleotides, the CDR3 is TGCGCCAGCAGCCCTGGGAAGCCTACGTATGGCTACACCTTC.

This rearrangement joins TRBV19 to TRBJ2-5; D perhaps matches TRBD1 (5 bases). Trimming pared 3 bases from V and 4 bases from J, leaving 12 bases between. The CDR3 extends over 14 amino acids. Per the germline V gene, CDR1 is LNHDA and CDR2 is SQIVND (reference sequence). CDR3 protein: CASSMGKGPETQYF. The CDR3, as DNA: TGTGCCAGTAGTATGGGAAAGGGGCCAGAGACCCAGTACTTC.

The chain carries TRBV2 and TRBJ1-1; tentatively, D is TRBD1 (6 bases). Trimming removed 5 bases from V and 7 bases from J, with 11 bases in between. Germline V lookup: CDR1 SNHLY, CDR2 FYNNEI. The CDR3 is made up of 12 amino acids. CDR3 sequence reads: CASSQTGLEAFF. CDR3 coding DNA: TGTGCCAGCAGTCAGACAGGACTTGAAGCTTTCTTT. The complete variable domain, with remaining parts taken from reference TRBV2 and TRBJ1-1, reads EPEVTQTPSHQVTQMGQEVILRCVPISNHLYFYWYRQILGQKVEFLVSFYNNEISEKSEIFDDQFSVERPDGSNFTLKIRSTKLEDSAMYFCASSQTGLEAFFGQGTRLTVV.

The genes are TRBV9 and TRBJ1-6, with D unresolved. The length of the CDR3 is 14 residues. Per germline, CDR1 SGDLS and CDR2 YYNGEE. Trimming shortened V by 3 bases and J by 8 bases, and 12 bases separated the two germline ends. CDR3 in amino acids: CASSATWADSPLHF. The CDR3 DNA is TGTGCCAGCAGCGCCACCTGGGCGGATTCACCCCTCCACTTT.

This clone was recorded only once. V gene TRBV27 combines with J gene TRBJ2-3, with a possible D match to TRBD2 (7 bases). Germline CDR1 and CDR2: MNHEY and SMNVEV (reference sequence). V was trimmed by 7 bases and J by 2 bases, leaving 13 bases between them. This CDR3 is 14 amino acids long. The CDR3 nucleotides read TGTGCCAGCAAGGGGGGGGGCCCCACAGATACGCAGTATTTT. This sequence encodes CASKGGGPTDTQYF.

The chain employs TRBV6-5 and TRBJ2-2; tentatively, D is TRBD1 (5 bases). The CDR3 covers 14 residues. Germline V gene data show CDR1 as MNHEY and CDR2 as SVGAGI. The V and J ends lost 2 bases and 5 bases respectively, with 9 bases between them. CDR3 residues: CASSYGAGTGELFF. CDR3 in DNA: TGTGCCAGCAGTTACGGGGCAGGGACCGGGGAGCTGTTTTTT.

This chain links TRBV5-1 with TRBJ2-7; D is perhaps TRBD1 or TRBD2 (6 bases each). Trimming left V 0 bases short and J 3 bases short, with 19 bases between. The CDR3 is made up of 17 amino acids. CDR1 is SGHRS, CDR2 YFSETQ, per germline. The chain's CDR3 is CASSLAGPGATHYEQYF. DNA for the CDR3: TGCGCCAGCAGCTTGGCCGGACCGGGGGCGACTCACTACGAGCAGTACTTC.

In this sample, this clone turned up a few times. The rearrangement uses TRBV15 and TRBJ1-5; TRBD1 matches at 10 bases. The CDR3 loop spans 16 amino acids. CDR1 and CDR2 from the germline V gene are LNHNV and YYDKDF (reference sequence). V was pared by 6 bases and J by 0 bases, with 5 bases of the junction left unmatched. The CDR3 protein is CATRSTGGFSNQPQHF. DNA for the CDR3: TGTGCCACCAGATCGACAGGGGGCTTTAGCAATCAGCCCCAGCATTTT.

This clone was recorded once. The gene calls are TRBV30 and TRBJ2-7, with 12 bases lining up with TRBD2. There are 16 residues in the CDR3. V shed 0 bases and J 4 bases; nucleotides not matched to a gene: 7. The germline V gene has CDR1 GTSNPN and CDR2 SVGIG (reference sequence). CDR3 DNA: TGTGCCTGGAGTGTACGGGCTAGCGGGGGGGCTTACGAGCAGTACTTC. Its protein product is CAWSVRASGGAYEQYF.

Here the CDR3 reads CASSDGRGNTIYF. As DNA, the CDR3 is TGTGCCAGCAGTGATGGGCGGGGAAACACCATATATTTT. The rearrangement links TRBV6-1 to TRBJ1-3; no firm D call. The CDR3 has 13 residues. The germline gives CDR1 MNHNS, CDR2 SASEGT. Trimming took off 3 bases at V and 4 bases at J, with 7 bases between the two ends.

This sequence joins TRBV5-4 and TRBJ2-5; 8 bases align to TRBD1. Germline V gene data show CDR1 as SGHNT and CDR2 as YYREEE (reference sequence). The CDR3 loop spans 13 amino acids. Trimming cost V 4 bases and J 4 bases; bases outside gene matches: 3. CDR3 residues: CASSTTGGETQYF. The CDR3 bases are TGTGCCAGCAGCACCACAGGGGGAGAGACCCAGTACTTC.

The CDR3 nucleotides read TGCAGTGCTAGAGAGGCTGTCGAGCAGTACTTC. It is translated as CSAREAVEQYF. The rearrangement joins TRBV20-1 to TRBJ2-7; the D is unclear. CDR1 DFQATT and CDR2 SNEGSKA come from the germline V gene (reference sequence). With 0 bases removed from V and 6 bases from J, the gap between germline ends came to 6 bases. The CDR3 extends over 11 amino acids.

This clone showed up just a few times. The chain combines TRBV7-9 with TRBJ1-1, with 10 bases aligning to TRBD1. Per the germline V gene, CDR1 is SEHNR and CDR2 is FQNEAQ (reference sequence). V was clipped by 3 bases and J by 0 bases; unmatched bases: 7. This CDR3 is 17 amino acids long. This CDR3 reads CASSLGQGRMMNTEAFF. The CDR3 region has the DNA TGTGCCAGCAGCTTGGGACAGGGGAGAATGATGAACACTGAAGCTTTCTTT.

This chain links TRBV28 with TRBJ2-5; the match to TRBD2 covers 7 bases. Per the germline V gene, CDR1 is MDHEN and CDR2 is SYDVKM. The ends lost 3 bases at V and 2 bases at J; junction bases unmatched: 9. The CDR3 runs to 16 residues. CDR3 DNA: TGTGCCAGCAGTTTGGGGGGGGGAGGTTTACAAGAGACCCAGTACTTC. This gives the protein CASSLGGGGLQETQYF.